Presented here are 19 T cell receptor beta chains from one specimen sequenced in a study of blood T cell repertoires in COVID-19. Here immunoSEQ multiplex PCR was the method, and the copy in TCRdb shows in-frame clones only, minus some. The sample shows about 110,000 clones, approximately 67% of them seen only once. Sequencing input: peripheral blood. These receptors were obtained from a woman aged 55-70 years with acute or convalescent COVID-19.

The DNA of the CDR3 is TGTGCCAGCACCTTCGCTGGAGGGGTCCCCCAGCATTTT. Translating it yields CASTFAGGVPQHF. The gene calls are TRBV6-6 and TRBJ1-5; TRBD1 might be the D (5 bases). This CDR3 is built from 13 residues. The germline CDR1 and CDR2 sequences are MNHNY and SVGAGI (reference sequence). The V end lost 7 bases, the J end lost 10 bases, and 17 bases lay between the germline ends.

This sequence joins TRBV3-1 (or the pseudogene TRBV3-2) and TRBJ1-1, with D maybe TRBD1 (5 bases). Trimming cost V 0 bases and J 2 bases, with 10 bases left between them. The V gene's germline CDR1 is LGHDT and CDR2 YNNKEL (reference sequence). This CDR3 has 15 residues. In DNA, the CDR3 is TGTGCCAGCAGCCAAGAGTACAGGATAAACACTGAAGCTTTCTTT. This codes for CASSQEYRINTEAFF.

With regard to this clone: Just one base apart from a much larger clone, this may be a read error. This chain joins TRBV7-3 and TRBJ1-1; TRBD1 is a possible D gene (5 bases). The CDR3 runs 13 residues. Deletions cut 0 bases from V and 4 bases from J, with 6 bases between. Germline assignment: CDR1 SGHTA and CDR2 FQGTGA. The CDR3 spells CASSLTGGTEAFF. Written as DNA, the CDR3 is TGTGCCAGCAGCTTAACGGGGGGCACTGAAGCTTTCTTT.

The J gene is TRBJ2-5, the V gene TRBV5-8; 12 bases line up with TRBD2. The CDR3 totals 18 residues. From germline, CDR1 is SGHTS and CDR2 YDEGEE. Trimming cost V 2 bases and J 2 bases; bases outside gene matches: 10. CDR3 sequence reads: CASSFGTSGGLLQETQYF. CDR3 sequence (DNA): TGTGCCAGCAGCTTTGGTACTAGCGGGGGGCTACTTCAAGAGACCCAGTACTTC.

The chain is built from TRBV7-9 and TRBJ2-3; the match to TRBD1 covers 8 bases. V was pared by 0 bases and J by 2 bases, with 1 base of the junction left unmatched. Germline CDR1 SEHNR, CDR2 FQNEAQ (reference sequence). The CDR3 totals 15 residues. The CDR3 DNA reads TGTGCCAGCAGCTTAGCACAGGGGGTCACAGATACGCAGTATTTT. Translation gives CASSLAQGVTDTQYF.

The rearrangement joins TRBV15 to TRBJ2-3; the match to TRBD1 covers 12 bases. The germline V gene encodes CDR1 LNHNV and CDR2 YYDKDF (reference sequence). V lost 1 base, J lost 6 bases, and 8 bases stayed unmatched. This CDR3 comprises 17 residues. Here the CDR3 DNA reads TGTGCCACCAGCAGAGGCGGGACAGGGGGCCTTAGGGATACGCAGTATTTT. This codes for CATSRGGTGGLRDTQYF.

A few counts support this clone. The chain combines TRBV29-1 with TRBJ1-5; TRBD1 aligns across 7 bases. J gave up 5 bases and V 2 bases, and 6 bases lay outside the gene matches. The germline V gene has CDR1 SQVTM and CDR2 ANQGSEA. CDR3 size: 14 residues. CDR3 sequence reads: CSVETSDRDQPQHF. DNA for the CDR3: TGCAGCGTTGAAACCTCCGACAGGGATCAGCCCCAGCATTTT.

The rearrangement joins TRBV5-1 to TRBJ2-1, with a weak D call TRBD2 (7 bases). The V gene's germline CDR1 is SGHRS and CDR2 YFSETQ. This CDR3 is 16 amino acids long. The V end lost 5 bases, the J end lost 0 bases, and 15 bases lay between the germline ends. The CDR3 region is CASSRGGAFSYNEQFF. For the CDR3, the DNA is TGCGCCAGCAGTAGGGGGGGCGCTTTCTCCTACAATGAGCAGTTCTTC.

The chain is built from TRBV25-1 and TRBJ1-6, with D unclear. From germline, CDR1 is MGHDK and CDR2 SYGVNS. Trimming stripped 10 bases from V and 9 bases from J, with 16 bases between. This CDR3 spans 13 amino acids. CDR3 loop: CATNLTELSPLHF. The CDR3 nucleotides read TGTGCCACCAATCTAACCGAACTTTCACCCCTCCACTTT. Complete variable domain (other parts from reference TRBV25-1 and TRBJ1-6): EADIYQTPRYLVIGTGKKITLECSQTMGHDKMYWYQQDPGMELHLIHYSYGVNSTEKGDLSSESTVSRIRTEHFPLTLESARPSHTSQYLCATNLTELSPLHFGNGTRLTVT.

The CDR3: CASSFGAGTSYEQYF. The CDR3 region has the DNA TGTGCCAGCAGCTTCGGGGCGGGAACCTCCTACGAGCAGTACTTC. This rearrangement joins TRBV5-6 to TRBJ2-7, with D possibly TRBD2 on 6 matching bases. Germline V lookup: CDR1 SGHDT, CDR2 YYEEEE. The CDR3 sequence is 15 residues long. Deletions cut 2 bases from V and 0 bases from J, with 12 bases between.

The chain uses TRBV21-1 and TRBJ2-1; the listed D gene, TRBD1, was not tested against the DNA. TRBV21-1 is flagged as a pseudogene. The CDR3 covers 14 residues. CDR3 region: CASSLGQGAREQFF. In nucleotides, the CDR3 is TGTGCCAGCAGCTTGGGACAGGGGGCGAGGGAGCAGTTCTTC.

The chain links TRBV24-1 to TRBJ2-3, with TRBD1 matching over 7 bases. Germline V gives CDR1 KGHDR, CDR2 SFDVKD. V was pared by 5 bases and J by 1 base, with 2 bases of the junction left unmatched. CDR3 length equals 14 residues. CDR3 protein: CATSGGGRTDTQYF. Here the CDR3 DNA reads TGTGCCACCAGTGGAGGGGGCCGCACAGATACGCAGTATTTT.

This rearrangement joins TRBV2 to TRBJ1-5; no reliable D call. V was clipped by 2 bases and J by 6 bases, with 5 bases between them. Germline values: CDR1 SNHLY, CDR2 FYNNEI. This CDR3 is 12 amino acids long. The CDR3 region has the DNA TGTGCCAGCAGTGAATACGGTCAGCCCCAGCATTTT. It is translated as CASSEYGQPQHF.

CDR3 in DNA: TGTGCCAGCAGTGAGGCAGGGAACACCATATATTTT. This gives the protein CASSEAGNTIYF. V gene TRBV6-1 combines with J gene TRBJ1-3, with D possibly matching TRBD1 (5 bases). Germline V gene lookup returns CDR1 MNHNS and CDR2 SASEGT. The CDR3 runs 12 residues. With 3 bases removed from V and 7 bases from J, the gap between germline ends came to 7 bases.

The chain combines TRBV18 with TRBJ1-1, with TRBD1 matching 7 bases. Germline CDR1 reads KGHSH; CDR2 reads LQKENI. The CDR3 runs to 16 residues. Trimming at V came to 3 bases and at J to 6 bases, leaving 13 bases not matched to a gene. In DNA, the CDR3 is TGTGCCAGCTCACCGACGACCACAGGGGTGGGGGCTGAAGCTTTCTTT. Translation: CASSPTTTGVGAEAFF. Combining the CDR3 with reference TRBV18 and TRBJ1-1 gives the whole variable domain NAGVMQNPRHLVRRRGQEARLRCSPMKGHSHVYWYRQLPEEGLKFMVYLQKENIIDESGMPKERFSAEFPKEGPSILRIQQVVRGDSAAYFCASSPTTTGVGAEAFFGQGTRLTVV.

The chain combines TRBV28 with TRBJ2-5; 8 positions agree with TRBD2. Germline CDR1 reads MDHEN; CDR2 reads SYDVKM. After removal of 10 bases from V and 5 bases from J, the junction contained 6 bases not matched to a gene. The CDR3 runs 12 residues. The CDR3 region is CATGGTRETQYF. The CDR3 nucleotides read TGTGCCACCGGGGGGACTAGGGAGACCCAGTACTTC.

CDR3 loop: CASSLETAGGGYTF. CDR3 DNA: TGTGCCAGCAGCTTGGAAACAGCCGGAGGGGGCTACACCTTC. V usage is TRBV5-4 and J usage is TRBJ1-2; D is uncertain. Per germline, CDR1 SGHNT and CDR2 YYREEE (reference sequence). V lost 0 bases to trimming and J lost 8 bases, with 14 bases between them. The CDR3 extends over 14 amino acids. Combining the CDR3 with reference TRBV5-4 and TRBJ1-2 gives the whole variable domain ETGVTQSPTHLIKTRGQQVTLRCSSQSGHNTVSWYQQALGQGPQFIFQYYREEENGRGNFPPRFSGLQFPNYSSELNVNALELDDSALYLCASSLETAGGGYTFGSGTRLTVV.

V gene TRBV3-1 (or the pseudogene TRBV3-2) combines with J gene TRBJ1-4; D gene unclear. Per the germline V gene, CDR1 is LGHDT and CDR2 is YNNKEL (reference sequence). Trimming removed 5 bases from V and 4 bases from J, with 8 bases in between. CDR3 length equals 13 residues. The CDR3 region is CASSSGFNEKLFF. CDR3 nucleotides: TGTGCCAGCAGCTCGGGGTTTAATGAAAAACTGTTTTTT.

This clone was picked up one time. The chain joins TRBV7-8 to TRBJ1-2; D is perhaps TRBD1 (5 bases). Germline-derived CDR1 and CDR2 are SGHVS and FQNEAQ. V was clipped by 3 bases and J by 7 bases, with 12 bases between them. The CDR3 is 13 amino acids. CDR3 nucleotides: TGTGCCAGCAGCTTCGGGGACTTGGGTGGCTACACCTTC. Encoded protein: CASSFGDLGGYTF. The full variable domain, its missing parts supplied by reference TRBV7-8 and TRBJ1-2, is GAGVSQSPRYKVAKRGQDVALRCDPISGHVSLFWYQQALGQGPEFLTYFQNEAQLDKSGLPSDRFFAERPEGSVSTLKIQRTQQEDSAVYLCASSFGDLGGYTFGSGTRLTVV.